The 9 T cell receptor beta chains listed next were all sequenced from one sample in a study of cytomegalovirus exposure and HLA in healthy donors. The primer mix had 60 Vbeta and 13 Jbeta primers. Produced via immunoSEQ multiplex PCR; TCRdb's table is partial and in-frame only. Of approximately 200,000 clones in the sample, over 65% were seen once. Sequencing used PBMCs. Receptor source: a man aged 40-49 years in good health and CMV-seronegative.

CDR3 sequence: CASSLAGLAGPQETQYF. The CDR3 DNA is TGTGCCAGCAGCTTGGCGGGCTTGGCGGGCCCACAAGAGACCCAGTACTTC. The chain carries TRBV5-4 and TRBJ2-5; D perhaps matches TRBD2 (5 bases). Trimming removed 0 bases at V and 2 bases at J, with 17 bases between. This CDR3 spans 17 amino acids. Germline loops: CDR1 SGHNT, CDR2 YYREEE (reference sequence).

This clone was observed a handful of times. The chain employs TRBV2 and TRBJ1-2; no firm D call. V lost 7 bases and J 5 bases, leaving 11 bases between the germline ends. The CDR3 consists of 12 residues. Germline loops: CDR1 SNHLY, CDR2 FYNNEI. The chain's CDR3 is CASTPHSYGYTF. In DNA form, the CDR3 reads TGTGCCAGCACCCCCCACAGTTATGGCTACACCTTC.

The CDR3 coding sequence is TGTGCCAGCAGCTTAACAGGAGTAGAGACCCAGTACTTC. This translates into CASSLTGVETQYF. The rearrangement links TRBV7-3 to TRBJ2-5, with unresolved D. This CDR3 has 13 residues. Germline CDR1 is SGHTA and CDR2 is FQGTGA. Between the trimmed V and J ends, which lost 0 bases and 4 bases, there was a span of 6 bases.

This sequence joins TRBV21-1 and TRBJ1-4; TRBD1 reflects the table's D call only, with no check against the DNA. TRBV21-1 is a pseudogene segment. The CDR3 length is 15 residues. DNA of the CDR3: TGTGCCAGCAGCATTACGACAGATATTCTTGAAAAACTGTTTTTT. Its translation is CASSITTDILEKLFF.

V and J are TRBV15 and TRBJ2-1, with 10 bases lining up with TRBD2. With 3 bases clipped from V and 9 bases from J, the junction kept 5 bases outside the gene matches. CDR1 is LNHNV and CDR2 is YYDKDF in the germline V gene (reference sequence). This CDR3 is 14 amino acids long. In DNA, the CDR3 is TGTGCCACCAGCAGCCCGGGACTAGCGCGTGAGCAGTTCTTC. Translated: CATSSPGLAREQFF.

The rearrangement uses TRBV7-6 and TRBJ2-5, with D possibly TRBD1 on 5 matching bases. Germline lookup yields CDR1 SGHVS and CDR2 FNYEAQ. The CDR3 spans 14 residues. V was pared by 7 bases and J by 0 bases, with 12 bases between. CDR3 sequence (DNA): TGTGCCAGCATCCCCACAGGTTACCAAGAGACCCAGTACTTC. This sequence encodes CASIPTGYQETQYF.

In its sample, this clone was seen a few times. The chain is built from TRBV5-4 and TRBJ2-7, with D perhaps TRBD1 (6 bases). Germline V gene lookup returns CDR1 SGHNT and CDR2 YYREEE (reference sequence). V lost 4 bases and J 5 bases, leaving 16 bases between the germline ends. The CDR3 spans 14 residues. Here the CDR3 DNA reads TGTGCCAGCAGCCCCGGGACATCGCTAAACGAGCAGTACTTC. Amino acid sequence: CASSPGTSLNEQYF.

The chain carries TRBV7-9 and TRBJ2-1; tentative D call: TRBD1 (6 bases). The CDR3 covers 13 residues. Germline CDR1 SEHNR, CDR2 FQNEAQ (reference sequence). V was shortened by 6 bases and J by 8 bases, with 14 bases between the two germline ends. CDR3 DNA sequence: TGTGCCAGCAGGTTGGACAGCCTGGATGAGCAGTTCTTC. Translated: CASRLDSLDEQFF.

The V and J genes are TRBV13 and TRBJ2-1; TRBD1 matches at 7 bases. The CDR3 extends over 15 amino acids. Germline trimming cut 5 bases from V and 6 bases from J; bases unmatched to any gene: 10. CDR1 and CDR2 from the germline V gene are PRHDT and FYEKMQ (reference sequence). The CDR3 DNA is TGTGCCAGCAGCCGGGACAGCCTCCCAATCAATGAGCAGTTCTTC. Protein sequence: CASSRDSLPINEQFF.